The subject of this entry is one T cell receptor (beta chain). This clonotype has just a few counts. The antigen it recognizes is unknown. Base qualities are not recorded, but no much larger clone differs from it by a single base. The time point label, read with the paper, signifies: newly diagnosed GD, antithyroid drugs for less than 3 months. RNA was extracted from PBMCs in TRIzol for both TCR sequencing and RNA sequencing. The diagnosis of Graves' disease was made according to American Thyroid Association guidelines. Recruitment of patients was carried out at an endocrinology department in Xi'an, China. From each patient, about 9 milliliters of peripheral blood was collected into an EDTA anticoagulant tube. Ficoll Paque Plus density gradient separation was used to isolate PBMCs, and no further T cell sorting was performed. An Agilent 2100 Bioanalyzer and agarose gel were used to check RNA quality, and a NanoDrop 2000 was used to measure RNA concentration.

This entry belongs to a study of regulatory T cells in long-lasting Graves disease (dated by TCRdb to about 2021). Describing the broader study: In the newly diagnosed Graves' disease group, patients had been taking antithyroid drugs for less than 3 months. Patients with persistent Graves' disease were compared with patients with newly diagnosed Graves' disease using TCR sequencing and RNA sequencing of peripheral blood. The study was conducted in China and was registered as a clinical trial. A total of 33 samples underwent TCR sequencing, from around 13 patients with persistent Graves' disease and 20 or so patients with newly diagnosed Graves' disease. General study outcomes and caveats: Sequencing and analysis were limited to the TCR beta chain. Patients with persistent disease shared more public clonotypes (under 3,000) than newly diagnosed patients did (966). The authors acknowledged the small sample size as a limitation that may reduce accuracy. Lower TCR Shannon entropy and fewer highly expanded clones were observed in persistent Graves' disease patients than in newly diagnosed patients, which suggested clonal expansion. The study examined only peripheral blood because the primary lesion, thyroid tissue, could not be accessed. Preferential use of TRBV28, TRBJ1-2 and TRBJ2-5 was observed in persistent disease, whereas TRBV20-1 and TRBJ2-1 were favored in newly diagnosed disease.

The germline V gene encodes CDR1 KGHSH and CDR2 LQKENI. The CDR3 starts with the cysteine, ends with the phenylalanine, and has 13 residues. Kept here is only the CDR3 DNA, which spans 39 bases and is read in frame from base 1. The V end loses 2 bases and the J end loses 6 bases, and a stretch of 8 bases separates them. Library generation was performed with multiplex PCR. The data were produced on an Illumina HiSeq 4000. To build TCR beta libraries, CDR3 regions were amplified by Arm-PCR using iRepertoire HTBI primers. Before sequencing, the PCR products went through gel purification. The paper's data handling went like this. Gene usage analysis of CDR3 amino acid clonotypes used the 50 to 70 TRBV and fewer than 15 TRBJ segments found across samples. Filtered high-quality paired reads were merged into contigs using COPE and FqMerger. BLAST was used to align contigs to IMGT TRBV, TRBD and TRBJ reference genes, with CDR3 defined following IMGT. Any clonotype with a frequency above 0.1% was counted as a highly expanded clone. Repertoire diversity was measured by Shannon entropy, and V-J evenness by the Gini coefficient. A clonotype found in more than one individual was treated as public. TCRdb itself trimmed the public reads at Q25 with fastp, ran MiXCR and retained productive beta chains. Identical CDR3 proteins give one entry, which carries the most common genes and DNA. These V and J calls rely on TCRdb rather than the paper's analysis. The sample includes 600,000 to 650,000 distinct CDR3 sequences, with 16% observed a single time. 18% of the sample lies in the top ten.

These data were also reused for a study on T cells in Graves' hyperthyroidism and ophthalmopathy. Per that second paper: A patient counted as having stable Graves' hyperthyroidism if no progression to ophthalmopathy occurred over 18 months of follow-up. Hyperthyroidism patients were newly diagnosed, had a disease duration of under 2 months, and were aged 18 to 65 years. Exclusion was applied to patients with uncontrolled infections, other autoimmune diseases, pregnancy or lactation. Diagnoses relied on clinical symptoms, serum thyroxine and TRAb, thyroid ultrasound and orbital computed tomography. A first-round RT-PCR of the TCR CDR3 used the HTBI primer set with the Qiagen OneStep RT-PCR kit. Blood samples also contained most of the expanded thyroid clonotypes (frequency above 0.001), which suggests that blood repertoires may reflect thyroid immune responses. A 13 V-J signature model separated ophthalmopathy from stable hyperthyroidism, with nearly 90% sensitivity and 81.08% specificity in cross-validation and 80%/75% in testing. In validation, the model predicted progression to ophthalmopathy with 55% to 71% sensitivity and about 73% specificity, a median of 6.5 months before onset. A discovery cohort of roughly 100 patients, 43 with Graves' ophthalmopathy and about 58 with stable Graves' hyperthyroidism, was used to find distinguishing TCR V-J signatures. Prospective prediction of ophthalmopathy was tested in an independent validation cohort of some 19 hyperthyroidism patients and 15 to 17 patients who later progressed to ophthalmopathy. For training and testing, the 110 or so patients in the discovery cohort were randomly divided in a 7:3 ratio. Thyroid tissue and blood T-cell repertoires from roughly 6 Graves' hyperthyroidism patients were also compared in the study. Following sampling, methimazole starting at 30 mg daily was given to hyperthyroidism patients, and high-dose intravenous methylprednisolone was given to ophthalmopathy patients. A second multiplex PCR round built the libraries, followed by size selection and purification. Libraries were sequenced paired-end with 100 bp reads on an Illumina HiSeq2000. SOAPnuke was used to process the raw data, removing reads that contained adapters or uncalled bases, had a mean Phred below 15, or lacked an exact match to the constant primer or identifier. High-quality paired reads were merged using COPE v1.2.5, and each unique nucleotide sequence was defined as a clonotype. Clonotypes were aligned to IMGT TRBV, TRBD and TRBJ reference segments using MiTCR v1.1. Only V-J combinations with frequency above 0.0001, covering 99% to 99.2% of repertoires, were analysed. The TCS score was defined as F50 (clonal expansion) divided by E x V (chaos), with BLOSUM62-based TCRdist calculated between CDR3 peptides within each V-J. Welch's t-statistics and random forest reduced roughly 530 V-J features to about 12, which were used in a naive Bayes classifier (R e1071). No statistical method was used to set the sample size in advance, and investigators knew the group allocation. The paper reports TCR Vbeta CDR3 sequencing of over 120 peripheral blood samples: under 45 ophthalmopathy, about 75 hyperthyroidism and around 17 progressor patients.

This specimen was peripheral blood mononuclear cells (PBMCs), taken at new diagnosis, from a patient treated with antithyroid drugs. The sequence was collected from a woman in her 30s with Graves disease. Donor details come from another sample of the same person, matched by shared clones. The rearrangement joined TRBV18 to TRBJ1-5, with TRBD1 as a weak D call on 5 bases. The sequenced DNA: TGTGCCAGCTCACCAGGGGCAGGTCAGCCCCAGCATTTT. This gives the protein CASSPGAGQPQHF.